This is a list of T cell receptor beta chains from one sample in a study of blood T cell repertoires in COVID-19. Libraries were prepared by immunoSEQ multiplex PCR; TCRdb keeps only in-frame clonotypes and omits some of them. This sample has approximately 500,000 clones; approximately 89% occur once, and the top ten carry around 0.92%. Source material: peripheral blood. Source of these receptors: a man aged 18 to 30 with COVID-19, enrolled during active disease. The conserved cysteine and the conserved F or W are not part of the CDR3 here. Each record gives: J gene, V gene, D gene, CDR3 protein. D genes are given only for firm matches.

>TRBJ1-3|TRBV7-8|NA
ASSLDRLSGNTIY
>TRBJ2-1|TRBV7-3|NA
ASSLGSISEQF
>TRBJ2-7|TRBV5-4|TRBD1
ASSLAGDRAYEQY
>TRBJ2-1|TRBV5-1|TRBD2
ASSNSGRALTYNEQF
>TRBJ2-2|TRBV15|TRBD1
ATSRDWGTGSTGELF
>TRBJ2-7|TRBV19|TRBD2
ASTPGTSGSLEQY
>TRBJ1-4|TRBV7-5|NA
VRSRYGVGPNEKLF
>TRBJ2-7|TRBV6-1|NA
ASSENGTPLREQY
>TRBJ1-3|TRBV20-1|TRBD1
SQGTADTIY
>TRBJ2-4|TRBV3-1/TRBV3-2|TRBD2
ASSQLILAGQNIQY
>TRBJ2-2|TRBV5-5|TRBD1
ASSTDRVNGELF
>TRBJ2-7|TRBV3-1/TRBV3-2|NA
ASSPTEVRGIYEQY
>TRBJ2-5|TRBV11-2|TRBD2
ASSKRTRVNAETQY
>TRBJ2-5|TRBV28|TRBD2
ASSLYLPSGGEETQY
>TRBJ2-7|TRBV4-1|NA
ASSQDPSSYEQY
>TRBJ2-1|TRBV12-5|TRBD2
ASGQSPTSGIPNEQF
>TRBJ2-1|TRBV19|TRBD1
ASSRGQGAQDEQF
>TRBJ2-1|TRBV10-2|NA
ASSEFGFSYNEQF
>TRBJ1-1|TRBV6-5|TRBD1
ASRLTGGNTEAF
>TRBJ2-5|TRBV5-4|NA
ASTLEDLGAGETQY
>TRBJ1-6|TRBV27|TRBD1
ASSSPGGVQSPLH